This TCR beta chain is drawn from a study of T-cell memory formation after mild COVID-19. General study results and limits: Clones from the second wave (peaking day 37) had unconfirmed SARS-CoV-2 specificity. CD4+ contracting clones were found mainly in CM and EM, and CD8+ ones in EMRA. Balance between CD4 and CD8 was seen in clones contracting day 15 to 85, and a CD4+ lean was seen in later expanders.

Regarding this clonotype: Its specificity is not known.

V lost 7 bases and J 4 bases, leaving 8 bases between the germline ends. The CDR3 is made up of 11 amino acids. CDR1 SGDLS and CDR2 YYNGEE come from the germline V gene. Libraries for TCRalpha and TCRbeta carried sample barcodes and unique molecular identifiers via 5'RACE. Each CDR3 protein is one row after TCRdb ran MiXCR on the 5' RACE reads. Among around 200,000 distinct CDR3 sequences listed, about 27% were seen once. Sequences were obtained from PBMCs or a T cell subset sorted from them (not recorded which). The receptor's source is an adult woman who had mild COVID-19 (a few samples of this study predate the infection). Cell type and time point are not known. The rearrangement joins TRBV9 to TRBJ2-5; unclear D gene. The DNA of the CDR3 is TGTGCCAGCGGCCCCGCAGAGACCCAGTACTTC. Protein: CASGPAETQYF.